One sample yielded the 16 T cell receptor beta chains listed below, sequenced in a study of blood T cell repertoires in COVID-19. Sequencing was performed with immunoSEQ multiplex PCR; in TCRdb, only in-frame clones are kept and a portion is missing. The sample includes roughly 330,000 clones, around 89% of them seen just once. Sample: peripheral blood. These receptors all come from a woman aged 50 to 60 with active or convalescent COVID-19.

Details on this clone: This CDR3 is also generated by other DNA sequences in the sample. V usage is TRBV7-9 and J usage is TRBJ1-3; D unresolved. CDR1 is SEHNR, CDR2 FQNEAQ, per germline (reference sequence). Trimming cost V 2 bases and J 2 bases, with 10 bases left between them. The CDR3 is 15 residues long. The CDR3 DNA reads as TGTGCCAGCAGCTTACGGACGGGAACTGGAAACACCATATATTTT. The encoded protein is CASSLRTGTGNTIYF.

The gene calls are TRBV7-8 and TRBJ1-5; D is unresolved. Germline loops: CDR1 SGHVS, CDR2 FQNEAQ. The CDR3 has 13 residues. Trimming left V 4 bases short and J 3 bases short, with 7 bases between. In DNA, the CDR3 is TGTGCCAGCAGCTCGGACTCCAATCAGCCCCAGCATTTT. Protein product: CASSSDSNQPQHF. Full variable domain (remainder filled in from reference TRBV7-8 and TRBJ1-5): GAGVSQSPRYKVAKRGQDVALRCDPISGHVSLFWYQQALGQGPEFLTYFQNEAQLDKSGLPSDRFFAERPEGSVSTLKIQRTQQEDSAVYLCASSSDSNQPQHFGDGTRLSIL.

The chain joins TRBV4-2 to TRBJ2-2; 9 nucleotides line up with TRBD1. The CDR3 runs to 17 residues. Germline loops: CDR1 LGHNA, CDR2 YNFKEQ. The V segment lost 1 base and the J segment 7 bases; nucleotides outside the gene matches: 10. As DNA, the CDR3 is TGTGCCAGCAGCCAAGGCCGCCTACAGGGGGCGATCGGGGAGCTGTTTTTT. It codes for CASSQGRLQGAIGELFF.

The V call is TRBV4-3, the J call TRBJ1-1; D ambiguous. Per germline, CDR1 LGHNA and CDR2 YSLEER. V was cut by 0 bases and J by 7 bases, with 12 bases left in between. The CDR3 sequence is 14 residues long. The CDR3 here is CASSQDFPLGEAFF. As DNA, the CDR3 is TGCGCCAGCAGCCAAGATTTTCCCCTAGGTGAAGCTTTCTTT.

The gene calls are TRBV27 and TRBJ1-5; D unclear. The V gene's germline CDR1 is MNHEY and CDR2 SMNVEV (reference sequence). The CDR3 totals 17 residues. V was cut by 4 bases and J by 2 bases, with 18 bases left in between. This CDR3 reads CASSSRGIGSGNQPQHF. CDR3 bases: TGTGCCAGCAGTTCCCGCGGCATTGGTTCCGGCAATCAGCCCCAGCATTTT.

The rearrangement joins TRBV5-5 to TRBJ2-1; D is undetermined. Deletions cut 6 bases from V and 0 bases from J, with 10 bases between. The CDR3 is 14 amino acids. Per germline, CDR1 SGHKS and CDR2 YYEKEE (reference sequence). The CDR3 DNA reads TGTGCCAGCACCTCCAGCGTCTCCTACAATGAGCAGTTCTTC. Its protein product is CASTSSVSYNEQFF.

The chain links TRBV5-8 to TRBJ1-2; maybe TRBD1 (6 bases). The germline gives CDR1 SGHTS, CDR2 YDEGEE. V lost 6 bases and J lost 4, with 25 bases in between. This CDR3 has 17 residues. CDR3 coding DNA: TGTGCCAGCACCCCTCCCCAGGGGACAACTCTGATCTATGGCTACACCTTC. Protein: CASTPPQGTTLIYGYTF.

The rearrangement uses TRBV18 and TRBJ1-6; TRBD1 aligns across 7 bases. Germline trimming cut 3 bases from V and 6 bases from J; bases unmatched to any gene: 5. The germline V gene has CDR1 KGHSH and CDR2 LQKENI. CDR3 size: 15 residues. CDR3 coding DNA: TGTGCCAGCTCACCTCAGGGGGTGGGTAATTCACCCCTCCACTTT. Encoded protein: CASSPQGVGNSPLHF.

A word on this clone: Other DNA sequences in the same sample also yield this CDR3. The chain links TRBV2 to TRBJ1-3, with D possibly TRBD1 on 5 matching bases. Per germline, CDR1 SNHLY and CDR2 FYNNEI. V was clipped by 1 base and J by 4 bases, with 5 bases between them. This CDR3 is built from 13 residues. The CDR3: CASSEGGGNTIYF. The CDR3 bases are TGTGCCAGCAGTGAAGGGGGCGGAAACACCATATATTTT.

This clone is a singleton in its sample. The CDR3 nucleotides read TGTGCCAGCAGCCGTAGCGGAAACACCGGGGAGCTGTTTTTT. It translates to CASSRSGNTGELFF. The chain links TRBV6-1 to TRBJ2-2, with D tentatively TRBD2 (6 bases). This CDR3 spans 14 amino acids. V lost 6 bases to trimming and J lost 2 bases, with 10 bases between them. The germline CDR1 and CDR2 sequences are MNHNS and SASEGT.

V usage is TRBV5-8 and J usage is TRBJ2-5, with TRBD1 as a possible D gene (6 bases). From germline, CDR1 is SGHTS and CDR2 YDEGEE. The CDR3 spans 14 residues. V shed 1 base and J shed 3 bases, with 10 bases lying between them. The CDR3, as DNA: TGTGCCAGCAGCTTGCAGGGGTTGAAAGAGACCCAGTACTTC. Translating gives CASSLQGLKETQYF.

This clone was recorded only once. The chain uses TRBV4-2 and TRBJ2-1; D is perhaps TRBD2 (6 bases). The length of the CDR3 is 14 residues. Trimming pared 4 bases from V and 2 bases from J, leaving 9 bases between. Germline-derived CDR1 and CDR2 are LGHNA and YNFKEQ. CDR3 DNA sequence: TGTGCCAGCAGCCCCTCTAGCGCCTACAATGAGCAGTTCTTC. It specifies CASSPSSAYNEQFF.

The count of this clone is one. This rearrangement joins TRBV4-1 to TRBJ2-7, with a possible D match to TRBD2 (6 bases). The CDR3 is 14 amino acids. CDR1 is MGHRA, CDR2 YSYEKL, per germline. Trimming stripped 3 bases from V and 4 bases from J, with 13 bases between. CDR3 DNA: TGCGCCAGCAGCCACAGACTAGTCGGTTACGAGCAGTACTTC. Translated, it gives CASSHRLVGYEQYF.

The chain recombines TRBV29-1 with TRBJ1-1; 9 nucleotides match TRBD1. The germline V gene has CDR1 SQVTM and CDR2 ANQGSEA. J lost 4 bases, V lost 7 bases, and 13 bases had no gene match. The CDR3 sequence is 15 residues long. Here the CDR3 reads CSGSDRGGVGTEAFF. CDR3 coding DNA: TGCAGCGGCTCCGACAGGGGGGGTGTGGGCACTGAAGCTTTCTTT.

The table lists this clone with a few counts. V usage is TRBV5-6 and J usage is TRBJ2-7; 7 nucleotides align to TRBD1. V lost 6 bases, J lost 0 bases, and 9 bases stayed unmatched. This CDR3 contains 15 residues. From germline, CDR1 is SGHDT and CDR2 YYEEEE. The CDR3 region is CASTPRQGSSYEQYF. The DNA for the CDR3 is TGTGCCAGCACTCCAAGACAGGGAAGCTCCTACGAGCAGTACTTC. The full variable domain, with the rest looked up from reference TRBV5-6 and TRBJ2-7, is DAGVTQSPTHLIKTRGQQVTLRCSPKSGHDTVSWYQQALGQGPQFIFQYYEEEERQRGNFPDRFSGHQFPNYSSELNVNALLLGDSALYLCASTPRQGSSYEQYFGPGTRLTVT.

A single count supports this clone. The CDR3 spells CATSRDKGAYEQYF. For the CDR3, the DNA is TGTGCCACCAGCAGAGATAAGGGGGCCTACGAGCAGTACTTC. This sequence joins TRBV15 and TRBJ2-7; a possible D gene is TRBD1 (6 bases). V was clipped by 0 bases and J by 2 bases, with 8 bases between them. From germline, CDR1 is LNHNV and CDR2 YYDKDF (reference sequence). The CDR3 runs 14 residues.